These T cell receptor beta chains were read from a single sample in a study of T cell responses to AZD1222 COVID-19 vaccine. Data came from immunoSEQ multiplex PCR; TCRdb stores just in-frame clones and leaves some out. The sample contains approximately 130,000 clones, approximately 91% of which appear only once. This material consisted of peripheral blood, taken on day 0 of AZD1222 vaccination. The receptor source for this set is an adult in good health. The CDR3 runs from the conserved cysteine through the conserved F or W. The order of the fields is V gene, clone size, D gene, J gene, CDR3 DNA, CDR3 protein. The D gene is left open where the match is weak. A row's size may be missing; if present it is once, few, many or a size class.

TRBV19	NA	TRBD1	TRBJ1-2	TGTGCCAGTAGGATCGGACAGGGAGCTGGCTACACCTTC	CASRIGQGAGYTF
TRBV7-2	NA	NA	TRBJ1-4	TGTGCCAGCAGCTATACCGGGACCGTAACTAATGAAAAACTGTTTTTT	CASSYTGTVTNEKLFF
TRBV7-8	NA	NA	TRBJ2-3	TGTGCCAGCAGCTCATCAGACTTCCACGGATTGTATTTT	CASSSSDFHGLYF
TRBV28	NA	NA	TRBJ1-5	TGTGCCAGCAGTCTGGTGGAGAGGCCGGCAAATCAGCCCCAGCATTTT	CASSLVERPANQPQHF
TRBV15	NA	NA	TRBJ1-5	TGTGCCACCAGCAGAGAGTGGGCAGCTAGCAATCAGCCCCAGCATTTT	CATSREWAASNQPQHF
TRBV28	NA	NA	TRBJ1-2	TGTGCCATCCGTCCGCCTCCTAACTATGGCTACACCTTC	CAIRPPPNYGYTF
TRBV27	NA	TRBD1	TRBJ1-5	TGTGCCAGCAGCCGGACAGGGTACAATCAGCCCCAGCATTTT	CASSRTGYNQPQHF
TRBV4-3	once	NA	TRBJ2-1	TGCGCCAGCAGCCAAGAAATGGCTGCCCTCTCCTACAATGAGCAGTTCTTC	CASSQEMAALSYNEQFF
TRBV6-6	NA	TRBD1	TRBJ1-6	TGTGCCAGCAGTCCGGGACAGGGGAATTCACCCCTCCACTTT	CASSPGQGNSPLHF
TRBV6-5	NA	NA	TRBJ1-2	TGTGCCAGCATGTGGGGCGAAGATGGCTACACCTTC	CASMWGEDGYTF
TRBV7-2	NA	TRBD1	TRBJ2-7	TGTGCCAGCAGCTTAAGGACAGGGCGCTACGAGCAGTACTTC	CASSLRTGRYEQYF
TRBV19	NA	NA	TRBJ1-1	TGTGCCAGTAGCCGCGGACAGCCTTACACTGAAGCTTTCTTT	CASSRGQPYTEAFF
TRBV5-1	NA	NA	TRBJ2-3	TGCGCCAGCAGCTTGGACCCGCATCCTACGCAGTATTTT	CASSLDPHPTQYF
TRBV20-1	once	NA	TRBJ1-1	TGCAGTGCTAGAGATTTCCCAGGGGCTTTCTTT	CSARDFPGAFF
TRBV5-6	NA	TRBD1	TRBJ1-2	TGTGCCAGCAGGACAGGGTACTATGGCTACACCTTC	CASRTGYYGYTF
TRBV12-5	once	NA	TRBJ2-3	TGTGCTAGTGGCCGAGAGGGGAGTCTAACAGATACGCAGTATTTT	CASGREGSLTDTQYF
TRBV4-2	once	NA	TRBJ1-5	TGTGCCAGCAGCCAAGATTCTACGAGTCAGCCCCAGCATTTT	CASSQDSTSQPQHF
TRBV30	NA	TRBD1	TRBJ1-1	TGTGCCTGGCGGAGACAGGGGGCGACTGAAGCTTTCTTT	CAWRRQGATEAFF
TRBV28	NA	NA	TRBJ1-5	TGTGCCAGCAGCCCCACAGGGCGTTCGTATCAGCCCCAGCATTTT	CASSPTGRSYQPQHF
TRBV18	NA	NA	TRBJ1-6	TGTGCCAGCTCGGTGGTCGGGACCGATAATTCACCCCTCCACTTT	CASSVVGTDNSPLHF
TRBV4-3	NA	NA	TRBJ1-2	TGCGCCAGCAGCCAAGCTGGGCTCAACTATGGCTACACCTTC	CASSQAGLNYGYTF
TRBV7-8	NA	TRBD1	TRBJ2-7	TGTGCCAGCAGCTTCCGGACAGGGGGCTCCTACGAGCAGTACTTC	CASSFRTGGSYEQYF
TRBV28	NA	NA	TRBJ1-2	TGTGCCAGCAGTTTAATGGGAAACTATGGCTACACCTTC	CASSLMGNYGYTF
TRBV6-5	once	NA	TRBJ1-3	TGTGCCAGCAGAAGACACCTTGCCTCTGGAAACACCATATATTTT	CASRRHLASGNTIYF
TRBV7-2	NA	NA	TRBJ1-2	TGTGCCAGCAGCCATTCCAGAGACAGCTACACCTTC	CASSHSRDSYTF
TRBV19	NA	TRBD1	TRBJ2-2	TGTGCCAGTAGCCCAGGACAGGGGGTTGACACCGGGGAGCTGTTTTTT	CASSPGQGVDTGELFF
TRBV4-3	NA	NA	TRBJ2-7	TGCGCCAGCAGCCGCGTGGACAGTTATGAGCAGTACTTC	CASSRVDSYEQYF
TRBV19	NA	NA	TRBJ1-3	TGTGCCGCCCGGGACACTCATAGGGGAAACACCATATATTTT	CAARDTHRGNTIYF
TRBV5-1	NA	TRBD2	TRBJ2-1	TGCGCCAGCAGCTTGGGGGCGGGAGGGCATGAGCAGTTCTTC	CASSLGAGGHEQFF
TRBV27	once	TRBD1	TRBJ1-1	TGTGCCAGCAGTATGCAGACGGGGGACAGGCCCTCTCCAGCTTTCTTT	CASSMQTGDRPSPAFF
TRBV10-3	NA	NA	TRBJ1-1	TGTGCCATCAGTGAGGGCTCTGGAGGGGGGAACACTGAAGCTTTCTTT	CAISEGSGGGNTEAFF
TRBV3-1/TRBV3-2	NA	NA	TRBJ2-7	TGTGCCAGCAGTCCCTCAGGGTACGAGCAGTACTTC	CASSPSGYEQYF
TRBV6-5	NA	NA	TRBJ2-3	TGTGCCAGCACCCCCCACACAGATACGCAGTATTTT	CASTPHTDTQYF
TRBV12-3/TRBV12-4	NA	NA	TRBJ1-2	TGTGCCTCCGGGCTCCACTTAGGGGGCTACACCTTC	CASGLHLGGYTF
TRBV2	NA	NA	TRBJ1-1	TGTGCCAGCACTTTATACGCCGAAGCTTTCTTT	CASTLYAEAFF
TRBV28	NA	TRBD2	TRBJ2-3	TGTGCCAGCAGCTCACCTTACAGACTAGCGGGCACAGATACGCAGTATTTT	CASSSPYRLAGTDTQYF
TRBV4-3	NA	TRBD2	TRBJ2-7	TGCGCCAGCAGCCAAGTGGCGGGGGGGGGTATCCACGAGCAGTACTTC	CASSQVAGGGIHEQYF
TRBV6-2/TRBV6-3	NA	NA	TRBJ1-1	TGTGCCAGCAGTTTAAGGGGCCAGGGATGGGCTTTCTTT	CASSLRGQGWAFF
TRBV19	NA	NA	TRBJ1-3	TGTGCCAGTAGTATTGGTTCCTCCGGCGGCACCATATATTTT	CASSIGSSGGTIYF
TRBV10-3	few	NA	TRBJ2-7	TGTGCCATCAAGGCAGGTACCTACGAGCAGTACTTC	CAIKAGTYEQYF
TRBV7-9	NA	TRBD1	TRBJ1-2	TGTGCCAGCAGCTTAGGGGACAGGGACGGCTACACCTTC	CASSLGDRDGYTF
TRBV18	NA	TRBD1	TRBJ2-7	TGTGCCAGCTCACCCGGGGACAGGGGCGTCGGGTACTTC	CASSPGDRGVGYF
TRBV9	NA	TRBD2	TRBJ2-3	TGTGCCAGCAGCCCAAGGGGAGGGGCCGATACGCAGTATTTT	CASSPRGGADTQYF